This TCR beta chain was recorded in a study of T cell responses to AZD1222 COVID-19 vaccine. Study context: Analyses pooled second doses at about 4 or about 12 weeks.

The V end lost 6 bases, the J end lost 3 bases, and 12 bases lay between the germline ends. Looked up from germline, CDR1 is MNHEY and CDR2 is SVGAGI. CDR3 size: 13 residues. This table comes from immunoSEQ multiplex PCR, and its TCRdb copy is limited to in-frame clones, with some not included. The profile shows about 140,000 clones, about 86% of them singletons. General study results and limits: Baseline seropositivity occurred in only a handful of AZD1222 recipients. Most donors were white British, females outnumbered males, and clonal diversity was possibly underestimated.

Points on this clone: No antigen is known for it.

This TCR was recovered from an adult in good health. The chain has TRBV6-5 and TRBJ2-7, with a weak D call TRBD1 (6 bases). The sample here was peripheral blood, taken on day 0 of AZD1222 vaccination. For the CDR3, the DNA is TGTGCCAGCAGATCAGGGGTTATCTACGAGCAGTACTTC. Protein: CASRSGVIYEQYF.